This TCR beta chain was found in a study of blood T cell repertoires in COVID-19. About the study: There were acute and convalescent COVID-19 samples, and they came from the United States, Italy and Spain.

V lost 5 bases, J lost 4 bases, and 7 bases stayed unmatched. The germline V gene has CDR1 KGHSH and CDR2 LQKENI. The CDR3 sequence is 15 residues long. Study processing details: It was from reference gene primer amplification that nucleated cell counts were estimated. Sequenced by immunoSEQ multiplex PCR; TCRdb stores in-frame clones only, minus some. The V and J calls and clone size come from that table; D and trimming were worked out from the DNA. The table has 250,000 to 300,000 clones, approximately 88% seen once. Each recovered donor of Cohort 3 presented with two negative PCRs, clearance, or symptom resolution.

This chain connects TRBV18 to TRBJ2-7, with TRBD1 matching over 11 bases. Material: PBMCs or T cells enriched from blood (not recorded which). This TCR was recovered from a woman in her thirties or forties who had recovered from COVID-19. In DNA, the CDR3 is TGTGCCAGCTCATCCCGGGACAGGGGGGGGTACGAGCAGTACTTC. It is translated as CASSSRDRGGYEQYF.